This T cell receptor beta chain was identified during a study of T cell repertoires in cytomegalovirus infection. The V end was cut by 8 bases, the J end by 6 bases, with 7 bases between. The CDR3 length is 10 residues. In regard to this clonotype: As yet, its antigen is unknown.

From the reads, TCRdb called clonotypes with MiXCR, one entry per CDR3 protein. The sample lists about 830,000 distinct CDR3 sequences; about 31% were seen once. The sequence was obtained from a human donor in good health (CMV status not recorded). Some clones in this sample may be carry-over from other donors' samples. V usage is TRBV12-3 or TRBV12-4 and J usage is TRBJ1-2; D might be TRBD1 (5 bases). Sequenced here: cultured CD8+ T cells from PBMCs, sampled from culture after CMV antigen stimulation. The CDR3 is CASLGDGYTF. For the CDR3, the DNA is TGTGCCAGCCTAGGGGATGGCTACACCTTC.